The clone carrying this T cell receptor beta chain was observed a handful of times. Its antigen remains unknown. This sample is drawn from a study of early T cells in non-severe SARS-CoV-2 infection. Study overall: It was bulk RNA from unsorted whole blood that was sequenced, and the chains were unpaired.

Study-level findings and limits: The study's VDJdb matching favored anti-spike CD8 responses and missed private and CD4 specificities.

Attachment of unique molecular identifiers to individual cDNA molecules was performed. One entry per CDR3 protein results from TCRdb running MiXCR on the 5' RACE reads. The sample yields tens of thousands of distinct CDR3 sequences, about 4.5% seen once. V was trimmed by 4 bases and J by 8 bases, leaving 9 bases between them. The CDR3 has 13 residues. Germline values: CDR1 MDHEN, CDR2 SYDVKM. The sequenced material came from whole blood. The receptor was isolated from an adult who was a healthcare worker with PCR-confirmed SARS-CoV-2 infection or an uninfected control (not recorded which). The chain has TRBV28 and TRBJ1-6; D perhaps matches TRBD1 (6 bases). The CDR3 DNA sequence: TGTGCCAGCAGTTCACAGGGCCATTCACCCCTCCACTTT. Its translation: CASSSQGHSPLHF.